The text below deals with one TCR beta chain. Its antigen is as yet unknown. A much more abundant neighbour one base away suggests this may be a read error. In germline, CDR1 is SGHDN, CDR2 FVKESK. This CDR3 spans 12 amino acids. Library preparation tagged each individual cDNA molecule with a unique molecular identifier. In the source study's methods: Individual samples carried between about 23,224 and 700,000 TCRs, with some 100,000 as the median. TCRdb independently ran MiXCR on the RACE reads; one entry per CDR3 protein. It is TCRdb's table, rather than the study itself, that gives the V and J calls and clone size. This table holds 100,000 to 150,000 distinct CDR3 sequences, approximately 10% found once. The entry originates in a study of human T cells and chemical hapten exposure. Turning to the study itself: Across samples, TCR yields varied, mostly owing to small differences in pooled library volumes. Findings and limits, study-wide: After DPC sensitization, TCRs above 1 in 1000 frequency showed no change.

The sample's time point: healthy volunteer bleed at 2 weeks. Extraction of total RNA was performed on unfractionated whole blood. The sample taken for sequencing was whole blood. The chain has TRBV14 and TRBJ2-3; D remains unclear. The TCR originated in a male donor in good health. Some clones in this sample may be carry-over from other donors' samples. CDR3: CPSSLTVDTQYF. CDR3 nucleotides: TGTCCCAGCAGCCTTACAGTTGATACGCAGTATTTT.